What follows describes a single TCR beta chain. Profiling relied on immunoSEQ multiplex PCR, and the TCRdb table lists in-frame clones only, not all of them. The data hold around 200,000 clones, with about nine tenths observed a single time. The sample is drawn from a study of blood T cell repertoires in COVID-19. The overall study: Collection of acute and convalescent COVID-19 samples took place in the United States, Italy and Spain.

Clinical history reported by participants formed the basis on which cohorts were assigned. The CDR3 sequence is 17 residues long. V gave up 0 bases and J gave up 2 bases, with 14 bases separating them. CDR1 and CDR2 (germline): MNHEY, SVGEGT. This TCR was sampled from a middle-aged woman with acute COVID-19. Sequenced: PBMCs or T cells enriched from blood (not recorded which). V and J are TRBV6-2 or TRBV6-3 and TRBJ1-5, with D unclear. The CDR3 here is CASSYSAPGIGNQPQHF. CDR3 coding DNA: TGTGCCAGCAGTTACTCCGCGCCGGGGATAGGCAATCAGCCCCAGCATTTT.